The 9 T cell receptor beta chains below come from one sample, sequenced in a study of blood T cell repertoires in COVID-19. The method was immunoSEQ multiplex PCR; TCRdb's version includes in-frame clones alone and lacks a portion of them. The sample carries about 150,000 clones, about 85% recorded once. Sequencing was performed on peripheral blood. The receptors were gathered from a woman aged 55-75 years with COVID-19, enrolled during active disease.

This clone was recorded once. This chain connects TRBV29-1 to TRBJ1-1; TRBD1 is a possible D gene (6 bases). The germline CDR1 and CDR2 sequences are SQVTM and ANQGSEA. The CDR3 length is 13 residues. V was cut by 7 bases and J by 1 base, with 13 bases left in between. The chain's CDR3 is CSAHRATNTEAFF. As DNA, the CDR3 is TGCAGCGCCCACAGGGCGACGAACACTGAAGCTTTCTTT.

The rearrangement uses TRBV5-5 and TRBJ1-4, with D possibly being TRBD1 (6 bases). CDR1 is SGHKS, CDR2 YYEKEE, per germline (reference sequence). Trimming took 6 bases from V and 5 from J, leaving 20 bases between them. The CDR3 extends over 16 amino acids. CDR3 sequence reads: CASTMRRQGRNEKLFF. The CDR3 DNA reads as TGTGCCAGCACCATGCGAAGGCAGGGGAGAAATGAAAAACTGTTTTTT.

The V gene is TRBV9, the J gene TRBJ1-2, with 11 bases that match TRBD1. The CDR3 sequence is 15 residues long. The J segment lost 4 bases and the V segment lost 3 bases, leaving 5 bases of the junction unmatched. CDR1 SGDLS and CDR2 YYNGEE come from the germline V gene. CDR3 sequence reads: CASSEEGQGVYGYTF. The DNA for the CDR3 is TGTGCCAGCAGCGAGGAGGGACAGGGGGTCTATGGCTACACCTTC.

On this clone itself: The sample contains more than one DNA sequence encoding this CDR3. The chain joins TRBV5-1 to TRBJ1-6; 7 bases match TRBD1. This CDR3 spans 15 amino acids. The V gene end was trimmed by 4 bases and the J gene end by 7 bases; junction bases not matched to a gene: 8. CDR1 SGHRS and CDR2 YFSETQ come from the germline V gene. CDR3 amino acids: CASSDRQGGNSPLHF. Here the CDR3 DNA reads TGCGCCAGCAGCGACCGACAGGGTGGGAATTCACCCCTCCACTTT.

This rearrangement joins TRBV5-1 to TRBJ2-3; 12 bases align to TRBD2. V lost 4 bases, J lost 4 bases, and 4 bases stayed unmatched. Germline CDR1 is SGHRS and CDR2 is YFSETQ. CDR3 length equals 15 residues. This CDR3 is CASSLAGGPPDTQYF. CDR3 nucleotide sequence: TGCGCCAGCAGCCTAGCGGGAGGGCCCCCAGATACGCAGTATTTT.

The chain recombines TRBV18 with TRBJ2-2, with a weak D call TRBD1 (6 bases). Trimming took off 4 bases at V and 1 base at J, with 13 bases between the two ends. Germline V gene data show CDR1 as KGHSH and CDR2 as LQKENI. CDR3 size: 16 residues. The chain's CDR3 is CASSQTTGMNTGELFF. As DNA, the CDR3 is TGTGCCAGCTCACAAACCACAGGGATGAACACCGGGGAGCTGTTTTTT. The full variable domain, rest sourced from reference TRBV18 and TRBJ2-2, is NAGVMQNPRHLVRRRGQEARLRCSPMKGHSHVYWYRQLPEEGLKFMVYLQKENIIDESGMPKERFSAEFPKEGPSILRIQQVVRGDSAAYFCASSQTTGMNTGELFFGEGSRLTVL.

The V and J genes are TRBV5-1 and TRBJ2-6, with 8 bases matching TRBD1. The V segment lost 4 bases and the J segment 11 bases; nucleotides outside the gene matches: 8. Germline V gene lookup returns CDR1 SGHRS and CDR2 YFSETQ. The CDR3 contains 14 residues. The CDR3 protein is CASSRTGIDDVLTF. The CDR3 DNA sequence: TGCGCCAGCAGCCGGACAGGGATTGACGACGTCCTGACTTTC.

The chain joins TRBV12-3 or TRBV12-4 to TRBJ1-1, with 7 positions matching TRBD1. The CDR3 length is 13 residues. The J segment lost 1 base and the V segment lost 5 bases, leaving 1 base of the junction unmatched. The CDR3 DNA sequence: TGTGCCAGCAGTCAGGGGGGGAACACTGAAGCTTTCTTT. Encoded protein: CASSQGGNTEAFF.

The V and J genes are TRBV14 and TRBJ1-1; D is unclear. CDR1 is SGHDN, CDR2 FVKESK, per germline. The CDR3 spans 14 residues. V lost 5 bases, J lost 5 bases, and 15 bases lay in between. CDR3: CASSINSPGTEAFF. The CDR3 bases are TGTGCCAGCAGCATCAACTCCCCGGGGACTGAAGCTTTCTTT.